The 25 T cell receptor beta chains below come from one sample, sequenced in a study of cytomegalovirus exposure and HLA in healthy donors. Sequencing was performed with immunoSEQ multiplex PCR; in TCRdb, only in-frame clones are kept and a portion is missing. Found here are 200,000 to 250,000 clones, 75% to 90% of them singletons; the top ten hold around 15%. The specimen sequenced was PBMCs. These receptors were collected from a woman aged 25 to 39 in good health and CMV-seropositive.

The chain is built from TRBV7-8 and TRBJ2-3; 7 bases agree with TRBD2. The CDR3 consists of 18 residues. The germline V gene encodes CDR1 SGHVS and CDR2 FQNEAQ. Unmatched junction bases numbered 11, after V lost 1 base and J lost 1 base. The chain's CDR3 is CASSLGVGGSFGTDTQYF. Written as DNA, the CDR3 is TGTGCCAGCAGCTTAGGGGTCGGCGGGAGCTTCGGCACAGATACGCAGTATTTT.

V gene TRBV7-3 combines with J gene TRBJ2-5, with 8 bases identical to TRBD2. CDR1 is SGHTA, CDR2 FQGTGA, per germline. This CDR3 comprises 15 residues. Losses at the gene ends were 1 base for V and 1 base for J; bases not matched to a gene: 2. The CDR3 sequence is CASSLNGLAQETQYF. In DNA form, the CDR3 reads TGTGCCAGCAGCTTAAATGGACTAGCCCAAGAGACCCAGTACTTC.

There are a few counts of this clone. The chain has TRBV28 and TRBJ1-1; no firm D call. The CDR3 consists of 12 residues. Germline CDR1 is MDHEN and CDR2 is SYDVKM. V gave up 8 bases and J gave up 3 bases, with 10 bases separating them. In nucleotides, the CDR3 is TGTGCCAGCGGGGTTGGAGACACTGAAGCTTTCTTT. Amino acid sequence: CASGVGDTEAFF.

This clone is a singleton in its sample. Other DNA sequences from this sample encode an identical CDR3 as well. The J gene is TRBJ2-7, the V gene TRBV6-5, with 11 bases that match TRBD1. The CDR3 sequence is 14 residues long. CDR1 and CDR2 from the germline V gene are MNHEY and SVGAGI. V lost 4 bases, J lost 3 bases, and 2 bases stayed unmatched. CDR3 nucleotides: TGTGCCAGCAGTTCCGGGACAGGGGGCTACGAGCAGTACTTC. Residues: CASSSGTGGYEQYF.

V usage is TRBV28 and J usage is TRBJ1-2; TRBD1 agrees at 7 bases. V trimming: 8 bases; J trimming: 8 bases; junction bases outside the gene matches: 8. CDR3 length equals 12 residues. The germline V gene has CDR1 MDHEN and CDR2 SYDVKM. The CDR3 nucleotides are TGTGCCAGCTCTACAGGGGTAGGAGGCTACACCTTC. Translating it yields CASSTGVGGYTF.

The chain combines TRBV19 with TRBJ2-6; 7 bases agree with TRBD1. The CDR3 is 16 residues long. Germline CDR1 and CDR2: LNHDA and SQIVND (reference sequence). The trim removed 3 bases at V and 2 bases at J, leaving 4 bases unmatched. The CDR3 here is CASSIYTGAGANVLTF. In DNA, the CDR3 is TGTGCCAGTAGTATCTACACAGGGGCTGGGGCCAACGTCCTGACTTTC.

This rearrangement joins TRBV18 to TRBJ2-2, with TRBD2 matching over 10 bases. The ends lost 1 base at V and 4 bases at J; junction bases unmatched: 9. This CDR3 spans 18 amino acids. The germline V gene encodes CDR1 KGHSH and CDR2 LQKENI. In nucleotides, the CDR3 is TGTGCCAGCTCACCACACAATCTAGCGGGAGAAGGCACCGGGGAGCTGTTTTTT. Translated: CASSPHNLAGEGTGELFF.

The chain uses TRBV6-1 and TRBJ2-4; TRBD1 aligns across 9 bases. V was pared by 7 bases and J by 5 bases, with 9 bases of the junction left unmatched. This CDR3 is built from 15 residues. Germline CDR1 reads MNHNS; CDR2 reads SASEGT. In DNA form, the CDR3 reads TGTGCCAGCACAGTAAGGACAGGGGAGGAAAACATTCAGTACTTC. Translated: CASTVRTGEENIQYF.

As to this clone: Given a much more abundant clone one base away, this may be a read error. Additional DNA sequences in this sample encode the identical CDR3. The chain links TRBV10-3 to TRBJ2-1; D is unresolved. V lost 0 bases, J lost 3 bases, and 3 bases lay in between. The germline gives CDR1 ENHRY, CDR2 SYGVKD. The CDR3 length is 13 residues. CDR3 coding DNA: TGTGCCATCAGTGAGTCACACTACAATGAGCAGTTCTTC. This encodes CAISESHYNEQFF.

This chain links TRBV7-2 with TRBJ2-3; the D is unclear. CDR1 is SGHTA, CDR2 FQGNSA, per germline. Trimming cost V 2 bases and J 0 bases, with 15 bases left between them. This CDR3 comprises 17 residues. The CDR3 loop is CASSLNGITSSTDTQYF. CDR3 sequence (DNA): TGTGCCAGCAGCTTAAATGGTATCACATCCAGCACAGATACGCAGTATTTT.

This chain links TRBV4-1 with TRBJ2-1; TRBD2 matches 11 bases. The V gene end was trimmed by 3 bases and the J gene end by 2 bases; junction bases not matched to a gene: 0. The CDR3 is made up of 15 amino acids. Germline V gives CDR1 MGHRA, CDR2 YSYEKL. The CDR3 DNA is TGCGCCAGCAGCCATAGCGGGAGGGCCTACAATGAGCAGTTCTTC. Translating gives CASSHSGRAYNEQFF.

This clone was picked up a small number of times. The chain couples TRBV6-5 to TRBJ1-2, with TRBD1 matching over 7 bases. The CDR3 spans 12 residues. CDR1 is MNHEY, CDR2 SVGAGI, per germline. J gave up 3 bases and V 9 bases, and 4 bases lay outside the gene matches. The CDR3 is CASGRGHYGYTF. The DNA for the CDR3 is TGTGCCAGTGGTAGGGGGCACTATGGCTACACCTTC.

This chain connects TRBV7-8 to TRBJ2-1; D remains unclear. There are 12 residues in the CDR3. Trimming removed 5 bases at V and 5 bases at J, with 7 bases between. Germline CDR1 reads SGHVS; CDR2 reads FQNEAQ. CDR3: CASSPSNNEQFF. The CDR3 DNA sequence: TGTGCCAGCAGCCCATCCAACAATGAGCAGTTCTTC.

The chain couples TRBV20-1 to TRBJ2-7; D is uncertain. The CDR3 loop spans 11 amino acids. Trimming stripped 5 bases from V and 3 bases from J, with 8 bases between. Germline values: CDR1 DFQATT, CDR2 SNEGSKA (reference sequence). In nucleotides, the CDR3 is TGCAGTGCTTCAGACGGCTACGAGCAGTACTTC. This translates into CSASDGYEQYF.

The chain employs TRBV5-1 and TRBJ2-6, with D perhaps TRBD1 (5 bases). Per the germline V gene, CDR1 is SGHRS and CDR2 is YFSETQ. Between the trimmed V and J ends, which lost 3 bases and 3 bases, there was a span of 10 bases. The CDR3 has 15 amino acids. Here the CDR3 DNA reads TGCGCCAGCAGCTCGACAGAGCGTGGGGCCAACGTCCTGACTTTC. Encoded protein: CASSSTERGANVLTF.

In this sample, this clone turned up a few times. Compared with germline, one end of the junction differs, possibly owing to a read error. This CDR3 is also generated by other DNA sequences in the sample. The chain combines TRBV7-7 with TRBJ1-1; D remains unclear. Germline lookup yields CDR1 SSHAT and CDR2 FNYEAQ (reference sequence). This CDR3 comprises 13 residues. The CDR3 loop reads CASSSQVGTEAFF. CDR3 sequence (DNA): TGTGCTAGCAGCTCGCAGGTGGGCACTGAAGCTTTCTTT.

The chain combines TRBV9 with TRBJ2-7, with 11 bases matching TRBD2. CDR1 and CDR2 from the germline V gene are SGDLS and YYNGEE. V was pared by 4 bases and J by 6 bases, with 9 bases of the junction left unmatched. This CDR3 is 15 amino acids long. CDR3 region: CASSPILAGGGEQYF. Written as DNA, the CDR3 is TGTGCCAGCAGCCCCATTCTAGCGGGAGGCGGCGAGCAGTACTTC.

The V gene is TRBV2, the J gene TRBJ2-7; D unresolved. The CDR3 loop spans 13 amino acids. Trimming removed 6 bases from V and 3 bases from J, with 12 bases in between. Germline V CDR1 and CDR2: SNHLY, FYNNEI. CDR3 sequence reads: CASRGFGGYEQYF. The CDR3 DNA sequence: TGTGCCAGCAGGGGCTTTGGCGGCTACGAGCAGTACTTC.

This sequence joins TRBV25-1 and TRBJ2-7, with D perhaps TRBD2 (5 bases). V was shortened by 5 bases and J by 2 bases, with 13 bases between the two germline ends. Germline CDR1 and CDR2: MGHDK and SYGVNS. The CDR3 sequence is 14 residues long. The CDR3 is CASSNRDVTYEQYF. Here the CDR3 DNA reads TGTGCCAGCAGTAACCGGGATGTTACCTACGAGCAGTACTTC.

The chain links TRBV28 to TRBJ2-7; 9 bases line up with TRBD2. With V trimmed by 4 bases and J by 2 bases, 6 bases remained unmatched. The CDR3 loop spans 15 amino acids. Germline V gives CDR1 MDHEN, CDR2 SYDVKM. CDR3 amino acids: CASSSLAGGAYEQYF. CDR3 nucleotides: TGTGCCAGCAGTTCCCTGGCGGGAGGGGCCTACGAGCAGTACTTC.

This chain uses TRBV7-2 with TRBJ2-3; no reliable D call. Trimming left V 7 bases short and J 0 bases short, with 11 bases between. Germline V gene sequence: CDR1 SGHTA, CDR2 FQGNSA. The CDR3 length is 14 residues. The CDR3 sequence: CASTLLPSTDTQYF. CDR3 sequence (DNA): TGTGCCAGCACCCTCCTCCCTAGCACAGATACGCAGTATTTT.

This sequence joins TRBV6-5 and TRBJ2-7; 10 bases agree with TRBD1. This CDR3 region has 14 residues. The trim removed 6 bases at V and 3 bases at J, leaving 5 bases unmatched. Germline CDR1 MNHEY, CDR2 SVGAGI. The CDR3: CASSRGTGDYEQYF. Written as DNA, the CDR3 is TGTGCCAGCAGCCGAGGGACAGGGGACTACGAGCAGTACTTC.

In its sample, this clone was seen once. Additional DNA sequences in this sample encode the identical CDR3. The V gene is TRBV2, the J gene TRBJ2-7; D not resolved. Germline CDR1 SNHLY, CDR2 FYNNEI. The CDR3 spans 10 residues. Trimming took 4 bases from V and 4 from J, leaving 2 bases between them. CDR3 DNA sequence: TGTGCCAGCAGTGGATACGAGCAGTACTTC. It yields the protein CASSGYEQYF.

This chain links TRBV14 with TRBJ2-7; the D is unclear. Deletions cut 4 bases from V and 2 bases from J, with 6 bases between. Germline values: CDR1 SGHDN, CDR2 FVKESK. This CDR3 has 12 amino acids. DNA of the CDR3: TGTGCCAGCAGCCCGCAACCCTACGAGCAGTACTTC. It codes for CASSPQPYEQYF.

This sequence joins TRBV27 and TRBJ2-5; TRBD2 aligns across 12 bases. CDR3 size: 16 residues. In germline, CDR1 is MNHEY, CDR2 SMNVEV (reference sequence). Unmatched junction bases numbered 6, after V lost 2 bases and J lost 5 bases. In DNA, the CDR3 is TGTGCCAGCAGTTTACTTCCTAGCGGGAGGGGCGAGACCCAGTACTTC. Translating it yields CASSLLPSGRGETQYF.